A selection of T cell receptor beta chains follows, all from one sample in a study. TCRdb reprocessed the RT-PCR reads via MiXCR and lists one record per CDR3 protein. The sample has about 680,000 distinct CDR3 sequences, approximately 15% seen once. Specimen: memory CD4+ T cells from blood. These receptor sequences come from a female donor in good health, serving as a healthy control. Both conserved end residues are part of each CDR3. The order of the fields is J gene, V gene, D gene, CDR3 protein. A D gene is named only where the DNA matches it firmly.

TRBJ2-7,TRBV7-3,.,CASSLYGPYEQYF
TRBJ1-1,TRBV12-3/TRBV12-4,.,CASSFLRTTEAFF
TRBJ2-1,TRBV6-2/TRBV6-3,TRBD2,CASAEGGLGIVNEQFF
TRBJ2-1,TRBV4-3,.,CASSQRQGDNSYNEQFF
TRBJ1-2,TRBV28,TRBD1,CASSSGTGVTNYGYTF
TRBJ2-3,TRBV19,TRBD2,CASSIAPTSGRDTQYF
TRBJ2-5,TRBV10-2,TRBD1,CAKYTGGREETQYF
TRBJ1-2,TRBV4-3,.,CASSQDGNYGYTF
TRBJ1-4,TRBV6-5,.,CASRPGAGEKLFF
TRBJ1-2,TRBV11-2,.,CASSPVAYGYTF
TRBJ2-7,TRBV4-1,.,CASSRRDGSYEQYF
TRBJ1-2,TRBV12-3/TRBV12-4,TRBD1,CASRPTGDGGYTF
TRBJ1-2,TRBV7-8,.,CASSLDRVDGYTF
TRBJ2-1,TRBV20-1,TRBD2,CSALAGGPGNEQFF
TRBJ1-4,TRBV9,.,CASGQPNEKLFF
TRBJ1-3,TRBV29-1,.,CSVALGNTIYF
TRBJ1-2,TRBV20-1,.,CSASAYEGYTF
TRBJ2-1,TRBV5-1,TRBD2,CASSLPGTSGSYNEQFF
TRBJ2-7,TRBV7-8,TRBD1,CASMLSGTGAYEQYF
TRBJ2-2,TRBV11-2,TRBD2,CASSSGLAYTGELFF